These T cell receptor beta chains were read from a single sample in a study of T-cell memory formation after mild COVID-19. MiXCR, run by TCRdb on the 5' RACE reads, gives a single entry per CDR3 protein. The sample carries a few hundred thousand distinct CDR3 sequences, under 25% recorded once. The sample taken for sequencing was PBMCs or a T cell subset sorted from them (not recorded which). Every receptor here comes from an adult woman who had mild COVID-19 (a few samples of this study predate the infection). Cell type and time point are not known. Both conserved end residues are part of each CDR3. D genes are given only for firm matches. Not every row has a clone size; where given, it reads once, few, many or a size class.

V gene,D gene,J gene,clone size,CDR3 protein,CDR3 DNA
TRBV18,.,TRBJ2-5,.,CASSPRVDRQETQYF,TGTGCCAGCTCACCCAGGGTCGATCGCCAAGAGACCCAGTACTTC
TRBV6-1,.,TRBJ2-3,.,CASREYLADTQYF,TGTGCCAGCAGGGAATACCTAGCAGATACGCAGTATTTT
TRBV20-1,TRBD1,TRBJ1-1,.,CSARDGGQGLNTEAFF,TGCAGTGCTAGAGATGGGGGACAGGGGCTGAACACTGAAGCTTTCTTT
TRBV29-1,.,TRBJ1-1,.,CSVVKRAGRDTEAFF,TGCAGCGTCGTGAAAAGGGCTGGAAGGGACACTGAAGCTTTCTTT
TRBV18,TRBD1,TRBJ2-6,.,CASSPLPRSGQGVSSGANVLTF,TGTGCCAGCTCTCCCTTACCGCGATCAGGACAGGGAGTTAGCTCTGGGGCCAACGTCCTGACTTTC
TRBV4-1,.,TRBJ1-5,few,CASSHADRSNQPQHF,TGCGCCAGCAGCCATGCTGACAGGTCCAATCAGCCCCAGCATTTT
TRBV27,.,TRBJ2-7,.,CASSSHLTAPYEQYF,TGTGCCAGCAGTTCCCACCTGACAGCCCCCTACGAGCAGTACTTC
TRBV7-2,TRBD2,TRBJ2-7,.,CASSLSGRGVSYEQYF,TGTGCCAGCAGCTTAAGCGGGAGGGGGGTCTCCTACGAGCAGTACTTC
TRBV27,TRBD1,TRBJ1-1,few,CASSADRGPDTEAFF,TGTGCCAGCAGTGCCGACAGGGGTCCGGACACTGAAGCTTTCTTT
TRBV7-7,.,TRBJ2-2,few,CASSLSDTGELFF,TGTGCCAGCAGCTTATCGGACACCGGGGAGCTGTTTTTT
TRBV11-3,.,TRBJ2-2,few,CASSFGLDGELFF,TGTGCCAGCAGCTTCGGGTTAGACGGGGAGCTGTTTTTT
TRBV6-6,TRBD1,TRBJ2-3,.,CASRPGTGGTDTQYF,TGTGCCAGCAGACCCGGGACAGGAGGCACAGATACGCAGTATTTT
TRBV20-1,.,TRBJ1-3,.,CSASDSMIGNTIYF,TGCAGTGCTTCGGACAGTATGATAGGAAACACCATATATTTT
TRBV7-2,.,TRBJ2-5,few,CASSTRTGAETQYF,TGTGCCAGCAGCACCCGGACGGGCGCAGAGACCCAGTACTTC
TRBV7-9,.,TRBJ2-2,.,CASSPRRGPNTGELFF,TGTGCCAGCAGCCCTCGCCGGGGCCCAAACACCGGGGAGCTGTTTTTT
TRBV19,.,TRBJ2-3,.,CASSSAGEADTQYF,TGTGCCAGTAGTTCGGCAGGCGAGGCAGATACGCAGTATTTT
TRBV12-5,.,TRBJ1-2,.,CASGLRVIVDGYTF,TGTGCTAGTGGTTTGAGGGTGATAGTGGATGGCTACACCTTC
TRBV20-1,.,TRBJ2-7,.,CSPRGSGDYEQYF,TGCAGTCCCCGGGGTAGCGGTGACTACGAGCAGTACTTC
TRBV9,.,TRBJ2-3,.,CASSVITDTQYF,TGTGCCAGCAGCGTGATAACAGATACGCAGTATTTT
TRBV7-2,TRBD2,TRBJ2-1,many,CASTLLAGTYNEQFF,TGTGCCAGCACCTTACTAGCGGGGACCTACAATGAGCAGTTCTTC
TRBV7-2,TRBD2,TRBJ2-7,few,CASSGGGSYEQYF,TGTGCCAGCAGCGGGGGGGGTTCCTACGAGCAGTACTTC
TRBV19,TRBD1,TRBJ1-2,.,CASSIAGTGGWGYTF,TGTGCCAGTAGTATTGCTGGGACAGGGGGCTGGGGCTACACCTTC
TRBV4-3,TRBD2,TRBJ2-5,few,CASSQVFAGVSETQYF,TGCGCCAGCAGCCAAGTTTTCGCGGGAGTTAGTGAGACCCAGTACTTC
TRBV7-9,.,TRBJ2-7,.,CASSLAATYEQYF,TGTGCCAGCAGCTTAGCGGCCACCTACGAGCAGTACTTC
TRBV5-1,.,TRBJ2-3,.,CASTQGQGTDTQYF,TGCGCCAGCACCCAAGGGCAGGGCACAGATACGCAGTATTTT
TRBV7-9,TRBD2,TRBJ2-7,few,CASSLIGREGTYEQYF,TGTGCCAGCAGCTTAATCGGGCGGGAGGGGACCTACGAGCAGTACTTC
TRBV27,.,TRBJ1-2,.,CASSSLFYYGYTF,TGTGCCAGCAGTTCATTATTCTACTATGGCTACACCTTC
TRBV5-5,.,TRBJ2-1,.,CASIQTWAYNEQFF,TGTGCCAGCATCCAGACGTGGGCCTACAATGAGCAGTTCTTC
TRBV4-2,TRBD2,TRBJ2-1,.,CASSQVSSGDGVGQFF,TGTGCCAGCAGCCAAGTGTCTAGCGGGGACGGGGTCGGACAGTTCTTC
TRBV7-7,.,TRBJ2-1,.,CASSLRLATSYNEQFF,TGTGCTAGCAGCCTCCGACTGGCGACCTCCTACAATGAGCAGTTCTTC
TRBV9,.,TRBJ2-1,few,CASSVGPGSLGQFF,TGTGCCAGCAGCGTAGGCCCCGGGAGTCTCGGGCAGTTCTTC
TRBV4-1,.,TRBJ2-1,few,CASSQEPGQEQFF,TGCGCCAGCAGCCAAGAGCCGGGACAAGAGCAGTTCTTC
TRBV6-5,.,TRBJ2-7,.,CASTDVYEQYF,TGTGCCAGCACGGATGTATACGAGCAGTACTTC
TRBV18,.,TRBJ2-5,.,CASSLNPARGVETQYF,TGTGCCAGCTCACTAAACCCCGCCAGGGGCGTCGAGACCCAGTACTTC
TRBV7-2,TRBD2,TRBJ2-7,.,CASSPRGSGGAYEQYF,TGTGCCAGCAGCCCCCGCGGGAGTGGGGGAGCCTACGAGCAGTACTTC
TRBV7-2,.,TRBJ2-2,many,CASSVTGTANTGELFF,TGTGCCAGCAGCGTTACTGGGACGGCGAACACCGGGGAGCTGTTTTTT
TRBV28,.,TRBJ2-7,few,CASSPRGPIYEQYF,TGTGCCAGCAGCCCTCGGGGCCCAATCTACGAGCAGTACTTC
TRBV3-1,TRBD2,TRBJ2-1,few,CASSQASGRGYNEQFF,TGTGCCAGCAGCCAGGCTAGCGGGAGGGGGTACAATGAGCAGTTCTTC
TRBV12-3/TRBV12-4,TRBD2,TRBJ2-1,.,CASSLRLAGGSEQFF,TGTGCCAGCAGTCTGCGACTAGCGGGAGGATCTGAGCAGTTCTTC
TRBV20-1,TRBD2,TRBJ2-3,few,CSASLSGGATDTQYF,TGCAGTGCTAGTCTTAGCGGGGGTGCAACAGATACGCAGTATTTT
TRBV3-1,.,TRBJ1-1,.,CASSQAGIINTEAFF,TGTGCCAGCAGCCAAGCCGGGATTATTAACACTGAAGCTTTCTTT
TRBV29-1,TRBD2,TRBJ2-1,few,CSATLGSGRANEQFF,TGCAGCGCCACGCTTGGCAGCGGGAGGGCCAATGAGCAGTTCTTC
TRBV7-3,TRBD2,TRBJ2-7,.,CASSRASGDEQYF,TGTGCCAGCAGCCGGGCTAGCGGGGACGAGCAGTACTTC
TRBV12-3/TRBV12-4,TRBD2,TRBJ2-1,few,CASSQPPLAGNNEQFF,TGTGCCAGCAGCCAACCCCCACTAGCGGGGAACAATGAGCAGTTCTTC
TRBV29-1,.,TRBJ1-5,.,CSVVQGDQPQHF,TGCAGCGTTGTACAAGGGGATCAGCCCCAGCATTTT
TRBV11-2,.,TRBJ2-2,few,CASSLQRSGELFF,TGTGCCAGCAGCCTACAGAGAAGCGGGGAGCTGTTTTTT
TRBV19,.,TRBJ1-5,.,CASRKGSENQPQHF,TGTGCCAGTAGAAAGGGGTCAGAGAATCAGCCCCAGCATTTT
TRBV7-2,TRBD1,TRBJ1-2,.,CASSYSRDSYYGYTF,TGTGCCAGCAGCTACTCTCGGGACAGTTACTATGGCTACACCTTC
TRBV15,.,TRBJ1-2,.,CATSRDRGDSEGYTF,TGTGCCACCAGCAGAGATAGAGGGGACTCGGAGGGCTACACCTTC
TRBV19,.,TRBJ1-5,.,CASRTGNQPQHF,TGTGCCAGTAGGACAGGCAATCAGCCCCAGCATTTT
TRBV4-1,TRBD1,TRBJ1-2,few,CASSPGTGGIQQYGYTF,TGCGCCAGCAGCCCGGGGACAGGGGGCATCCAACAGTATGGCTACACCTTC
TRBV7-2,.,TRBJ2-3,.,CASSLTQISTDTQYF,TGTGCCAGCAGCTTAACACAGATTAGCACAGATACGCAGTATTTT
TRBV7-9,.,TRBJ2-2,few,CASSPQTGVELFF,TGTGCCAGCAGCCCTCAGACAGGCGTGGAGCTGTTTTTT
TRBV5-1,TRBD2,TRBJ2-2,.,CASSSNSGGGTGELFF,TGCGCCAGCAGCTCAAATAGCGGGGGAGGCACCGGGGAGCTGTTTTTT
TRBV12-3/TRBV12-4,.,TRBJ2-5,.,CASSFLGTETQYF,TGTGCCAGCAGTTTTTTGGGTACAGAGACCCAGTACTTC
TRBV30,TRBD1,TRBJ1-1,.,CAWSAGGLGTEAFF,TGTGCCTGGAGTGCAGGGGGCTTGGGCACTGAAGCTTTCTTT
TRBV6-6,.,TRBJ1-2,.,CASTWGEASYGYTF,TGTGCCAGCACATGGGGGGAGGCGAGCTATGGCTACACCTTC